This TCR beta chain was captured in a study of blood T cell repertoires in COVID-19. Study in general: Sites in the United States, Italy and Spain provided acute and convalescent COVID-19 samples. Sample material is recorded as cDNA or gDNA derived from T cells, B-cell-depleted T cells, or PBMCs.

This CDR3 spans 11 amino acids. CDR1 SEHNR and CDR2 FQNEAQ come from the germline V gene (reference sequence). Germline trimming cut 5 bases from V and 16 bases from J; bases unmatched to any gene: 8. In the authors' workflow: It was from reference gene primer amplification that nucleated cell counts were estimated. Sequencing was performed with immunoSEQ multiplex PCR; in TCRdb, only in-frame clones are kept and a portion is missing. V and J calls and clone size are as listed in that table; D and trimming were resolved from the DNA. The sample lists hundreds of thousands of clones; under 90% were seen once.

The sequencing sample was made of peripheral blood. This TCR came from a woman aged 40 to 50 with active or convalescent COVID-19. The genes are TRBV7-9 and TRBJ2-4, with 7 bases lining up with TRBD2. Here the CDR3 DNA reads TGTGCCAGCAGCGCCGGACTAGTCGCCTACTTC. This gives the protein CASSAGLVAYF. Using reference TRBV7-9 and TRBJ2-4 for the parts outside the CDR3, the full variable domain is DTGVSQNPRHKITKRGQNVTFRCDPISEHNRLYWYRQTLGQGPEFLTYFQNEAQLEKSRLLSDRFSAERPKGSFSTLEIQRTEQGDSAMYLCASSAGLVAYFGAGTRLSVL.